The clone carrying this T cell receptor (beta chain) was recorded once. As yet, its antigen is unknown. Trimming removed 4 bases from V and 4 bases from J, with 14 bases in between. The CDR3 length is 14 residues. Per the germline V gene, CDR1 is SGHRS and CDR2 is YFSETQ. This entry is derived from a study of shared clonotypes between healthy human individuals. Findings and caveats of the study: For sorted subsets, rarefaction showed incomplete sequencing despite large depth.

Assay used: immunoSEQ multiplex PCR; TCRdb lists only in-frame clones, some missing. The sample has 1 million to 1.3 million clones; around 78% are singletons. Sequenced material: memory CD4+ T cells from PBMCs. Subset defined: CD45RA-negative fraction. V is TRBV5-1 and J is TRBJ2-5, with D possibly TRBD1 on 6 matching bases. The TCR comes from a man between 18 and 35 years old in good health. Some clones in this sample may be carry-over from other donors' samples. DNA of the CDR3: TGCGCCAGCAGCCAAGGGGGTTTAGGAGAGACCCAGTACTTC. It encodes CASSQGGLGETQYF.